These 6 T cell receptor beta chains were sequenced from one sample in a study of blood T cell repertoires in COVID-19. Sequenced by immunoSEQ multiplex PCR; TCRdb stores in-frame clones only, minus some. This table has approximately 280,000 clones, roughly 85% appearing once. What was sequenced was PBMCs or T cells enriched from blood (not recorded which). The receptors stem from a man aged 35-49 years who had been exposed to COVID-19.

The genes are TRBV7-3 and TRBJ2-1; a possible D gene is TRBD2 (6 bases). Trimming left V 1 base short and J 4 bases short, with 14 bases between. Per the germline V gene, CDR1 is SGHTA and CDR2 is FQGTGA. This CDR3 comprises 16 residues. The CDR3 DNA reads TGTGCCAGCAGCTTAATCGGGGGAGGACCTTACAATGAGCAGTTCTTC. It encodes CASSLIGGGPYNEQFF.

Details on this clone: The same CDR3 can be traced to other DNA sequences in this sample. J is TRBJ1-3 and V is TRBV13; 7 nucleotides align to TRBD1. CDR1 is PRHDT and CDR2 is FYEKMQ in the germline V gene (reference sequence). The CDR3 length is 15 residues. V lost 4 bases to trimming and J lost 1 base; unmatched junction nucleotides: 4. The CDR3 DNA is TGTGCCAGCAGCTCCAACAGGGGATCTGGAAACACCATATATTTT. Amino acid sequence: CASSSNRGSGNTIYF. Variable domain in full (rest from reference TRBV13 and TRBJ1-3): AAGVIQSPRHLIKEKRETATLKCYPIPRHDTVYWYQQGPGQDPQFLISFYEKMQSDKGSIPDRFSAQQFSDYHSELNMSSLELGDSALYFCASSSNRGSGNTIYFGEGSWLTVV.

V and J are TRBV9 and TRBJ2-3, with TRBD2 identical over 13 bases. CDR1 and CDR2 (germline): SGDLS, YYNGEE. Trimming took 3 bases from V and 1 from J; bases not matched to a gene: 5. There are 17 residues in the CDR3. CDR3 residues: CASSEGTSGTGTDTQYF. In DNA, the CDR3 is TGTGCCAGCAGCGAGGGGACTAGCGGGACTGGCACAGATACGCAGTATTTT.

V is TRBV2 and J is TRBJ2-7; 7 bases agree with TRBD1. From germline, CDR1 is SNHLY and CDR2 FYNNEI. The CDR3 runs 13 residues. V lost 6 bases to trimming and J lost 5 bases; unmatched junction nucleotides: 7. This chain's CDR3 is CASRADRANEQYF. The DNA for the CDR3 is TGTGCCAGCAGGGCCGACAGGGCCAACGAGCAGTACTTC. Using reference TRBV2 and TRBJ2-7 for the parts outside the CDR3, the full variable domain is EPEVTQTPSHQVTQMGQEVILRCVPISNHLYFYWYRQILGQKVEFLVSFYNNEISEKSEIFDDQFSVERPDGSNFTLKIRSTKLEDSAMYFCASRADRANEQYFGPGTRLTVT.

V and J are TRBV20-1 and TRBJ1-2; D remains ambiguous. The germline V gene has CDR1 DFQATT and CDR2 SNEGSKA (reference sequence). The ends were cut back, 3 bases at V and 7 bases at J, with 18 bases in the middle. This CDR3 contains 14 residues. The CDR3 bases are TGCAGTGCTAGTGGAGGAGGAAGGTTGCGTGGCTACACCTTC. Protein: CSASGGGRLRGYTF.

The chain recombines TRBV28 with TRBJ2-7, with D perhaps TRBD2 (5 bases). Germline values: CDR1 MDHEN, CDR2 SYDVKM. This CDR3 contains 15 residues. Trimming removed 3 bases from V and 4 bases from J, with 16 bases in between. For the CDR3, the DNA is TGTGCCAGCAGTTTCCCCAGTAGCGTCCAATACGAGCAGTACTTC. It codes for CASSFPSSVQYEQYF.